Sequencing of this T cell receptor (beta chain) was carried out in a study of cytomegalovirus exposure and HLA in healthy donors. General study findings and limits: Confirmation was obtained in vitro that a few CMV-associated chains are specific for CMV antigens. Cytomegalovirus status, reportedly, was diagnosed with high specificity and sensitivity by the classifier. A list of about 180 TCR beta chains associated with cytomegalovirus was given.

As concerns this clone: Its matching antigen is unknown.

The repertoire was sequenced with immunoSEQ multiplex PCR; TCRdb's copy has only in-frame clones and lacks some. Among about 73,000 clones listed, around nine tenths were seen once. The CDR3 runs to 12 residues. The germline gives CDR1 MNHNS, CDR2 SASEGT. The germline V and J ends were trimmed by 6 bases and 3 bases, with 6 bases remaining between them. This sequence was found in a woman aged 18-30 years in good health and CMV-seropositive. V usage is TRBV6-1 and J usage is TRBJ1-5; D unresolved. Sequenced sample: PBMCs. As DNA, the CDR3 is TGTGCCAGCAGGGAGGCCAATCAGCCCCAGCATTTT. Amino acid sequence: CASREANQPQHF.